The TCR beta chain described here comes from a study of chemoradiotherapy in HPV16-positive cancers (dated 2022 in TCRdb). About the study as a whole: Candidate HPV-specific T-cell clones and common TCR motifs were defined through functional T-cell assays on cells from a couple of HPV16-positive patients. The study set out to ask whether T-cell immunity against the HPV oncoproteins E6 and E7 changes over the course of chemoradiotherapy and whether that immunity affects survival. TCR repertoires from some 89 patients with HPV-related cancers were then used to track the candidate HPV-specific TCRs and motifs. Broad study findings and their caveats: Expansion of candidate HPV-specific clones and E7-related TCR motifs was observed in the tumor microenvironment during treatment, whereas no such expansion was observed for non-HPV-specific T cells. Among HPV16-positive patients, expansion of HPV-responsive T cells during chemoradiotherapy was associated with better recurrence-free survival. Only a couple of HPV16-positive patients were used to derive the functional definition of HPV-specific T cells, and the survival association was reported for HPV16-positive patients.

With respect to this clone: The specificity of this receptor is unknown. Base qualities are missing; no much larger clone stands one base away.

Receptor amplification or capture employed the immunoSEQ multiplex PCR assay. As stored in TCRdb, this immuneACCESS dataset retains in-frame rearrangements with V and J assigned. A fraction of the clones does not appear; measured against another copy, unresolved V genes explain less than half of the discrepancy, and the remainder lacks a known reason. The sample records 25,000 to 30,000 clones, 85% to 95% of which are singletons. In total, the top ten clones hold roughly a fifth of the sample. Repertoires were sampled multiple times during chemoradiotherapy, which allowed clonal expansion in the tumor microenvironment to be followed. V gives up 0 bases and J gives up 10 bases, and the segment between their germline ends measures 15 bases. The CDR3 holds 14 amino acids from the cysteine to the phenylalanine. Of the read, only the CDR3 DNA is kept; its 42 bases are in frame from base 1. CDR1 and CDR2, looked up from the germline V gene, are LGHNA and YNFKEQ.

Sample: blood, taken from a patient who underwent chemoradiotherapy. The receptor was isolated from a human donor with HPV-associated anogenital cancer. Recombination connected TRBV4-2 to TRBJ1-2; TRBD1 is a weak D gene call, 5 bases matching. The sequenced DNA is TGTGCCAGCAGCCAAGACAGGATGGGGCGGGACTACACCTTC. Protein translation: CASSQDRMGRDYTF.